These 3 T cell receptor beta chains came from one sample sequenced in a study of T-cell reconstitution after alpha-beta-depleted transplantation in children. Preparation of the TCRbeta library involved a method that used unique molecular identifiers. TCRdb re-called the PCR reads with MiXCR, one entry per CDR3 protein. The sample includes 780,000 or so distinct CDR3 sequences, roughly 15% of them seen just once. The material was PBMCs, mostly from graft donor cells, obtained 360 days after TCRalphabeta/CD19-depleted stem cell transplant. The receptors derive from a male patient under 18 who had a stem cell transplant for acute lymphoblastic leukemia, so the T cells may come from the graft donor.

This clonotype was seen a handful of times. The genes are TRBV18 and TRBJ2-3, with TRBD2 matching 10 bases. The CDR3 covers 16 residues. V lost 4 bases and J lost 2; bases outside the gene matches: 6. Germline lookup yields CDR1 KGHSH and CDR2 LQKENI. The CDR3 region is CASSLLAGDNTDTQYF. For the CDR3, the DNA is TGTGCCAGCTCACTCCTAGCGGGAGACAACACAGATACGCAGTATTTT.

The V and J genes are TRBV11-2 and TRBJ2-1; D gene unclear. This CDR3 has 14 residues. V lost 4 bases, J lost 0 bases, and 7 bases lay in between. Per germline, CDR1 SGHAT and CDR2 FQNNGV. The CDR3 spells CASSWGPSYNEQFF. For the CDR3, the DNA is TGTGCCAGCAGCTGGGGTCCCTCCTACAATGAGCAGTTCTTC. Full variable domain (outside the CDR3, taken from reference TRBV11-2 and TRBJ2-1): EAGVAQSPRYKIIEKRQSVAFWCNPISGHATLYWYQQILGQGPKLLIQFQNNGVVDDSQLPKDRFSAERLKGVDSTLKIQPAKLEDSAVYLCASSWGPSYNEQFFGPGTRLTVL.

This clonotype appeared a few times. The genes are TRBV18 and TRBJ2-7; a possible D gene is TRBD2 (7 bases). This CDR3 has 17 residues. V was pared by 0 bases and J by 3 bases, with 18 bases between. Per germline, CDR1 KGHSH and CDR2 LQKENI. The CDR3 coding sequence is TGTGCCAGCTCACCACCGGGGGCCTCCACGGGGGGCTACGAGCAGTACTTC. Protein sequence: CASSPPGASTGGYEQYF.